The following is a TCR beta chain sequence with its context. These data come from a study of CD8+ T cells in alopecia areata. Germline V lookup: CDR1 MNHNS, CDR2 SASEGT. The CDR3 runs to 16 residues. Trimming cost V 2 bases and J 4 bases, with 15 bases left between them. Extracted RNA was reverse transcribed, and the resulting cDNA served as sequencing template. TCRdb's table, derived via immunoSEQ multiplex PCR, lists solely in-frame clones and lacks some. The profile covers 130,000 or so clones, with about 88% appearing a single time and approximately 13% taken by the ten largest. Treatment given: oral pan-JAK inhibitor, 5-10 mg twice daily.

Sample: CD8+ T cells sorted from blood, taken at week 4, from a patient treated with tofacitinib. The chain is built from TRBV6-1 and TRBJ2-1; possible D gene TRBD2, 5 bases. The receptor was derived from a human donor with alopecia areata. CDR3 loop: CASSEPSGYIYNEQFF. The CDR3 nucleotides are TGTGCCAGCAGTGAACCCAGCGGATACATTTACAATGAGCAGTTCTTC.